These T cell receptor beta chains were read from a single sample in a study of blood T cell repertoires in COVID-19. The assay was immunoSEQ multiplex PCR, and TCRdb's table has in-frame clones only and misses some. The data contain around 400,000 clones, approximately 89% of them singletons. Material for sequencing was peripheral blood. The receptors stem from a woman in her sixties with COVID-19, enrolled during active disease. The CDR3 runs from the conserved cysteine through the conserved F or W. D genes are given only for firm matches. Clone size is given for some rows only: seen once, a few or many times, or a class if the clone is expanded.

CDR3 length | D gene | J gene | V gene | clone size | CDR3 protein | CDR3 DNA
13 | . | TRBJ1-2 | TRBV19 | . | CASSFMGGYGYTF | TGTGCCAGTAGTTTCATGGGGGGCTATGGCTACACCTTC
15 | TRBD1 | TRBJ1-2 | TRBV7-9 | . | CASSPGTGLFYGYTF | TGTGCCAGCAGCCCCGGGACAGGGTTATTTTATGGCTACACCTTC
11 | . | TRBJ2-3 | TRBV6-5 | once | CASSNTDTQYF | TGTGCCAGCAGCAACACAGATACGCAGTATTTT
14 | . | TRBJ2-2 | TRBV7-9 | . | CASSQAPGTGELFF | TGTGCCAGCAGCCAAGCCCCGGGCACCGGGGAGCTGTTTTTT
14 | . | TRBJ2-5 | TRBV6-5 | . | CASSYAGALETQYF | TGTGCCAGCAGTTACGCGGGGGCCCTCGAGACCCAGTACTTC
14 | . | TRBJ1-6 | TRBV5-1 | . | CASSLVDSNSPLHF | TGCGCCAGCAGCTTAGTGGACTCAAATTCACCCCTCCACTTT
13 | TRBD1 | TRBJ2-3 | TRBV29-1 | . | CSVGQGGTDTQYF | TGCAGCGTGGGACAGGGGGGGACAGATACGCAGTATTTT
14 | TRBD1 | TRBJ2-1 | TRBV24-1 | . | CATSPTGKVNEQFF | TGTGCCACCAGCCCGACAGGGAAGGTTAATGAGCAGTTCTTC
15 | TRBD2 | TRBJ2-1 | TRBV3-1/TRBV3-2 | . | CASSPGLAGHNEQFF | TGTGCCAGCAGCCCAGGACTAGCGGGCCACAATGAGCAGTTCTTC
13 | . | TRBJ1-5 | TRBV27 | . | CASSFVVNQPQHF | TGTGCCAGCAGTTTCGTAGTCAATCAGCCCCAGCATTTT
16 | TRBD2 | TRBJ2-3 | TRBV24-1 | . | CATSGGRGTSTDTQYF | TGTGCCACCAGTGGGGGGAGGGGAACAAGCACAGATACGCAGTATTTT
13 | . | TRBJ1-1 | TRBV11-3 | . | CASSSRGGTEAFF | TGTGCCAGCAGCTCGAGGGGGGGAACTGAAGCTTTCTTT
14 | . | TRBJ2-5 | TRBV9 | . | CASSPALGAETQYF | TGTGCCAGCAGCCCCGCACTGGGGGCGGAGACCCAGTACTTC
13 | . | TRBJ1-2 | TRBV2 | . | CASSQDTNYGYTF | TGTGCCAGCAGTCAGGATACGAACTATGGCTACACCTTC
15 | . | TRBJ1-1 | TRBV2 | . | CASSLRGGGNTEAFF | TGTGCCAGCAGTCTTAGGGGAGGAGGGAACACTGAAGCTTTCTTT
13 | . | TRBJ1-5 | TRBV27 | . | CASSATLSQPQHF | TGTGCCAGCAGCGCCACCCTAAGTCAGCCCCAGCATTTT
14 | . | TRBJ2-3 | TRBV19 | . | CASSTRHRGYTQYF | TGTGCCAGTAGTACGAGACACCGGGGTTATACGCAGTATTTT
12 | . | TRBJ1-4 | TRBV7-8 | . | CASSLGGGKLFF | TGTGCCAGCAGCTTAGGAGGGGGAAAACTGTTTTTT
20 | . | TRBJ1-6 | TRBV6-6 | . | CASSLPSAVRGYSYNSPLHF | TGTGCCAGCAGCCTTCCCTCGGCCGTCCGGGGTTACTCCTATAATTCACCCCTCCACTTT
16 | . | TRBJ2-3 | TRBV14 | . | CASSARGGSGADTQYF | TGTGCCAGCAGCGCGAGAGGGGGCTCGGGGGCAGATACGCAGTATTTT
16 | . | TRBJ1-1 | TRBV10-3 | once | CAISESNGRANTEAFF | TGTGCCATCAGTGAGTCAAACGGCAGGGCGAACACTGAAGCTTTCTTT
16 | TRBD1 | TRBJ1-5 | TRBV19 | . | CASSTQRTGGDQPQHF | TGTGCCAGTAGTACCCAGAGGACAGGGGGGGATCAGCCCCAGCATTTT